The 17 T cell receptor beta chains reported below all come from one sample, sequenced in a study of breast tumors, draining lymph nodes, adjacent tissues. In TCRdb, the multiplex PCR reads were re-called with MiXCR into one record per CDR3 protein. The sample consists of about 220,000 distinct CDR3 sequences, around 35% of them appearing once. Axillary draining lymph nodes of breast cancer patients supplied the node samples. The sample was axillary lymph node tissue. Receptors were obtained from a female donor with breast cancer. Some clones in this sample may be carry-over from other donors' samples.

A word on this clonotype: This may stem from a read error, because a much larger clone lies one nucleotide away. The chain recombines TRBV5-8 with TRBJ1-2; the D is unclear. The V gene lost 0 bases and the J gene lost 7 bases, with 10 bases spanning the gap. This CDR3 has 13 amino acids. The germline V gene encodes CDR1 SGHTS and CDR2 YDEGEE. The CDR3, as DNA: TGTGCCAGCAGCTTGGGCTGGGCGTCTGGCTACACCTTC. Amino acid sequence: CASSLGWASGYTF. Together with reference TRBV5-8 and TRBJ1-2, the CDR3 gives the full variable domain: EAGVTQSPTHLIKTRGQQATLRCSPISGHTSVYWYQQALGLGLQFLLWYDEGEERNRGNFPPRFSGRQFPNYSSELNVNALELEDSALYLCASSLGWASGYTFGSGTRLTVV.

This clonotype came up many times. The chain recombines TRBV24-1 with TRBJ2-1; D perhaps matches TRBD1 (5 bases). CDR1 is KGHDR and CDR2 is SFDVKD in the germline V gene. This CDR3 has 16 residues. V was pared by 4 bases and J by 0 bases, with 12 bases between. The CDR3 region has the DNA TGTGCCACCAGTGAACGTACAGGATACTCCTACAATGAGCAGTTCTTC. It encodes CATSERTGYSYNEQFF.

Notes on this clonotype: Given a much more abundant clone one base away, this may be a read error. This chain uses TRBV11-2 with TRBJ1-2, with D uncertain. CDR1 SGHAT and CDR2 FQNNGV come from the germline V gene. V lost 1 base and J 3 bases, leaving 15 bases between the germline ends. This CDR3 comprises 16 residues. The CDR3 is CASSLVVGAFDYGYTF. CDR3 DNA sequence: TGTGCCAGCAGCTTAGTCGTGGGTGCATTTGACTATGGCTACACCTTC.

CDR3 coding DNA: TGCAGTGCTCACCCCGGGGAAGAAGAGACCCAGCATTTT. Translation gives CSAHPGEEETQHF. The rearrangement links TRBV20-1 to TRBJ1-5; D uncertain. Germline assignment: CDR1 DFQATT and CDR2 SNEGSKA (reference sequence). This CDR3 has 13 amino acids. V dropped 5 bases and J dropped 11 bases, with 19 bases sitting between them.

The J gene is TRBJ2-5, the V gene TRBV5-1; TRBD1 matches 10 bases. The length of the CDR3 is 15 residues. Germline CDR1 is SGHRS and CDR2 is YFSETQ. Trimming removed 4 bases from V and 5 bases from J; junction bases left unmatched: 8. In nucleotides, the CDR3 is TGCGCCAGCAGCGTGGGACAGGGGTCGCCGGAGACCCAGTACTTC. Residues: CASSVGQGSPETQYF.

About this clonotype itself: A read error is possible here, since a much larger clone lies one base away. J is TRBJ1-6 and V is TRBV3-2. TRBV3-2 is marked as a pseudogene. There are 17 residues in the CDR3. CDR3 sequence reads: CASSLDGLSSYNPPLHF. DNA for the CDR3: TGTGCCAGCAGCCTGGACGGCTTAAGCTCCTATAATCCACCCCTCCACTTT.

This clonotype has just a few counts. A much bigger clone sits one base away, suggesting this may be a read error. This chain joins TRBV6-1 and TRBJ1-4, with 7 positions matching TRBD1. The CDR3 has 15 amino acids. Trimming took 5 bases from V and 4 from J; bases not matched to a gene: 7. Germline lookup yields CDR1 MNHNS and CDR2 SASEGT. The CDR3 nucleotides are TGTGCCAGCAGTCAAAACAGGGGTGGTAATGAAAAACTGTTTTTT. Translated: CASSQNRGGNEKLFF.

Ten or more counts support this clonotype. The chain recombines TRBV19 with TRBJ1-5, with TRBD1 identical over 9 bases. Germline V lookup: CDR1 LNHDA, CDR2 SQIVND (reference sequence). Unmatched junction bases numbered 9, after V lost 3 bases and J lost 9 bases. The CDR3 runs 15 residues. This CDR3 reads CASSMRTGAAGPQHF. The CDR3 DNA follows: TGTGCCAGTAGTATGCGGACAGGGGCAGCGGGGCCCCAGCATTTT.

The chain has TRBV27 and TRBJ1-2; the D is unclear. The CDR3 is 13 residues long. The germline V gene has CDR1 MNHEY and CDR2 SMNVEV (reference sequence). The V and J ends lost 3 bases and 4 bases respectively, with 9 bases between them. DNA for the CDR3: TGTGCCAGCAGTTTTTGGCAGTCCTATGGCTACACCTTC. Amino acids: CASSFWQSYGYTF.

This clonotype was recorded a few times. The chain employs TRBV10-3 and TRBJ2-1; 10 bases fit TRBD1. Germline V lookup: CDR1 ENHRY, CDR2 SYGVKD. The CDR3 is made up of 13 amino acids. Losses at the gene ends were 10 bases for V and 2 bases for J; bases not matched to a gene: 2. The CDR3 nucleotides read TGTGCCACTGGACAGGGGGCCTACAATGAGCAGTTCTTC. This sequence encodes CATGQGAYNEQFF.

This clonotype has ten or more counts. The chain links TRBV6-5 to TRBJ1-6; TRBD1 matches 8 bases. Germline CDR1 is MNHEY and CDR2 is SVGAGI. The CDR3 is made up of 18 amino acids. With 2 bases clipped from V and 0 bases from J, the junction kept 6 bases outside the gene matches. CDR3 region: CASSYLRTGSSYNSPLHF. The CDR3 DNA reads TGTGCCAGCAGTTACCTCCGGACAGGGAGCTCCTATAATTCACCCCTCCACTTT.

This clonotype was found a few times. The rearrangement uses TRBV10-2 and TRBJ2-1; 12 bases are a match to TRBD2. The germline CDR1 and CDR2 sequences are WSHSY and SAAADI. The CDR3 extends over 15 amino acids. V lost 5 bases to trimming and J lost 6 bases; unmatched junction nucleotides: 5. The CDR3 loop reads CASSPTSGGTNEQFF. In DNA form, the CDR3 reads TGCGCCAGCAGTCCAACTAGCGGGGGGACCAATGAGCAGTTCTTC.

On this clonotype itself: A much larger clone is a single base away; this may be a read error. A read error is likely, as this CDR3 ends without the conserved phenylalanine or tryptophan. The chain carries TRBV2 and TRBJ1-2; D uncertain. The CDR3 runs to 14 residues. Per the germline V gene, CDR1 is SNHLY and CDR2 is FYNNEI. V gave up 6 bases and J gave up 7 bases, with 18 bases separating them. In DNA, the CDR3 is TGTGCCAGCAGCTTGGGTCCCTGGGAAGCTGGCTACACCCTC. Translated, it gives CASSLGPWEAGYTL.

This clonotype was counted at least ten times. The chain has TRBV2 and TRBJ1-2; D perhaps matches TRBD1 (5 bases). Germline-derived CDR1 and CDR2 are SNHLY and FYNNEI. V lost 6 bases, J lost 5 bases, and 10 bases lay in between. The CDR3 runs 12 residues. The CDR3 loop is CASSPGLYGYTF. The CDR3 nucleotides are TGTGCCAGCAGCCCGGGACTTTATGGCTACACCTTC.

Points on this clonotype: A much more abundant neighbour one base away suggests this may be a read error. The genes are TRBV7-2 and TRBJ2-1, with D possibly matching TRBD1 (7 bases). Germline CDR1 SGHTA, CDR2 FQGNSA. The CDR3 sequence is 15 residues long. CDR3 in DNA: TGTGCCAGCAGCACTCAGGGGGGCTTATCCAATGAGCAGCTCTTC. It specifies CASSTQGGLSNEQLF.

A few counts support this clonotype. The rearrangement uses TRBV27 and TRBJ2-7, with D possibly TRBD2 on 5 matching bases. The V and J ends lost 5 bases and 7 bases respectively, with 18 bases between them. The germline V gene encodes CDR1 MNHEY and CDR2 SMNVEV (reference sequence). The CDR3 spans 14 residues. The CDR3: CASSPQSFPGEQYF. CDR3 nucleotides: TGTGCCAGCAGTCCACAAAGCTTCCCGGGGGAGCAGTACTTC.

This clonotype was seen at least ten times. The genes are TRBV4-1 and TRBJ1-3; TRBD1 aligns across 8 bases. The germline gives CDR1 MGHRA, CDR2 YSYEKL. The CDR3 spans 16 residues. With 3 bases clipped from V and 2 bases from J, the junction kept 6 bases outside the gene matches. The CDR3 nucleotides read TGCGCCAGCAGCCAGGGAACGGACAGGGCTGGAAACACCATATATTTT. It yields the protein CASSQGTDRAGNTIYF.